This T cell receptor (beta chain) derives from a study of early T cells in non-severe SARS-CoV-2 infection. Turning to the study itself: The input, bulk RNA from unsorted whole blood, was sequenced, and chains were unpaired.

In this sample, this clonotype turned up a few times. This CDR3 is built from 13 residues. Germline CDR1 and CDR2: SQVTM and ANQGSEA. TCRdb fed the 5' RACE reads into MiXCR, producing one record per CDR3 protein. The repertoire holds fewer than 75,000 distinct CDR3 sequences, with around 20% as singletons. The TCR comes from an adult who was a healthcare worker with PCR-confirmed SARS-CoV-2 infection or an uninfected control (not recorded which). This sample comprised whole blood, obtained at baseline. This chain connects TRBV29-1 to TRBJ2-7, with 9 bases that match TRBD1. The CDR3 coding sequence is TGCAGGGTCCGGGACAGGGCCCGGTACGAGCAGTACTTC. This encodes CRVRDRARYEQYF.